This T cell receptor (beta chain) was captured by sequencing in a study of cytomegalovirus exposure and HLA in healthy donors (dated by TCRdb to the late 2010s). A note on the overall study: An earlier analysis of fewer than 750 of the donors reported approximately 280 Gb of sequence data and 100 million to 120 million unique TCR beta sequences obtained from around 190 million T cells. An early release that covered about 600 HLA-typed donors contained approximately 320 gigabases of sequencing data and around 80 million unique TCR sequences. The genetic ancestry cluster associated with self-reported Caucasian donors included roughly four fifths of the roughly 360 genotyped donors. The study aimed to test whether signatures of past pathogen exposure could be identified by cataloging public T cell receptors. Using immunosequencing, the study profiled T cell repertoires from roughly 650 subjects and related those repertoires to cytomegalovirus serostatus. A separate validation cohort of 90 to 150 different subjects was used in addition to the approximately 610-subject first cohort. To predict cytomegalovirus infection status, the study brought together high-throughput TCR immunosequencing, statistical association of individual TCRs with disease status, and machine learning. A later analysis re-examined previously published TCR beta repertoires from about 700 donors and added high-resolution HLA genotyping to investigate patterns of TCR occurrence. Rather than drawing on any new phenotypic data, the later analysis identified candidate immune exposures from TCR beta sequences and the way those sequences occurred across donors. In an earlier analysis of 500 to 650 of the donors, high-throughput TCR beta sequencing was used to judge whether each TCR beta V gene segment behaved as functional or pseudogenic. Alongside the repertoire data, information on donor age, sex, ethnicity and CMV serostatus was compiled. In a later genetic analysis, genome-wide SNP genotypes for about three fifths of the 666 donors were used, and that subset was treated as a discovery cohort. All discovery cohort repertoires had been generated on a single sequencing platform. HLA typing covered class I and class II loci at four-digit resolution. Typing coverage differed by locus: A, B, C, DRB1 and DQB1 were typed in roughly 620-640 donors, DQA1 in about 510, DPA1 in some 570, and DPB1 in roughly 470. Because of strong linkage in the cohort, four to six DR-DQ haplotypes were treated as single units for association and clustering. Among some 410 genotyped donors of the cohort, an average of roughly 240,000 unique TCR beta nucleotide sequences were sequenced per donor, around 18% of them non-productive.

The cohort consisted of approximately 670 healthy bone marrow donors. Cohort members were all nominally healthy when sampled, although unrecorded immune exposures were likely present. The donor was CMV seropositive and was included in the group of 250 to 300 seropositive cohort members. Every donor gave a peripheral blood sample, and the peripheral blood mononuclear cells from that sample were used for TCR beta sequencing. The Qiagen DNeasy Blood Extraction Kit was used to extract genomic DNA from the blood cell samples. CDR1 SEHNR and CDR2 FQNEAQ were looked up in the germline V gene (reference sequence). V is pared back by 1 base and J by 0 bases, with 9 bases lying between the germline termini. Reading from cysteine to phenylalanine, the CDR3 counts 15 amino acids. Here the CDR3 DNA is all that survives: 45 bases in frame from base 1. The library was generated by the immunoSEQ multiplex PCR assay. For the multiplex PCR, a mixture combining 60 forward primers for TCR Vbeta segments and 13 reverse primers for TCR Jbeta segments was used. A multiplex PCR assay on genomic DNA amplified the CDR3 region of rearranged TCR beta genes. On the Illumina HiSeq System, the amplified TCR beta libraries were sequenced as 87-base-pair reads. On the authors' methods: A later analysis counted approximately 76 million unique TCR beta chains across the 640 or so repertoires, and 9 million to 14 million of these chains were shared by at least two donors. Raw reads were error-corrected and collapsed into unique sequences by a nearest-neighbor algorithm in which closely related sequences were merged to remove PCR and sequencing errors. V, D and J gene segments were assigned by aligning CDR3 sequences to IMGT reference sequences. For a sequence to be retained, at least a six-nucleotide match to both a V gene segment and a J gene segment was required. A rearrangement counted as productive if the CDR3 had no stop codons and remained in frame with V and J, and every other rearrangement counted as non-productive. CDR3 was defined according to IMGT convention as the region running from the second conserved V-encoded cysteine to the conserved J-encoded phenylalanine. Sequences without an unambiguous match to a single V gene segment were excluded from the earlier analysis of several hundred of the donors. In an earlier analysis of 587 of the donors, a V segment was called functional when productive rearrangements were above 56.7%, and segregating when the standard deviation between donors exceeded 5%. To diagnose cytomegalovirus status from the catalog of TCR beta chain sequences, a statistical classification framework was built. V and J gene assignment, in a later analysis, came from comparing TCR nucleotide sequences with IMGT/GENE-DB human TR gene sequences. The TCRdist pipeline was used in a later analysis to assign CDR3 sequences and most-parsimonious VDJ recombination scenarios. In a later analysis, each TCR beta chain was defined by its CDR3 amino acid sequence together with its V-gene family, and reads without a unique V-gene family were excluded. As a way to deal with suspected cross-contamination and a sequencing artifact, a later analysis dropped 450 to 700 nucleotide sequences that were highly shared and had low generation probability. In a later analysis, a clonal expansion index was calculated for each public chain from normalized within-repertoire ranks of inferred template counts. Generation probabilities in a later analysis came from a VDJ recombination model fitted to out-of-frame rearrangements, and those results were checked against IGoR. A later analysis scored TCR-TCR, TCR-HLA and TCR-CMV co-occurrence with hypergeometric tests, applying a repertoire-size bias correction to TCR pairs. A later analysis estimated false discovery rates by permuting HLA or CMV assignments 20 times. In a later analysis, co-occurring TCRs were grouped using DBSCAN, and TCRdist sequence similarity was added for clustering within HLA-allele-positive subsets. Repertoires with fewer than 30,000 or more than 120,000 public chains, plus five repertoires with anomalous nucleotide sharing, were excluded from co-occurrence clustering. TCRdb took this table from immuneACCESS and kept in-frame rearrangements with V and J called. Such tables lack part of the clones; where checked against another copy, unresolved V genes explain under half of the gap, and the rest is unexplained. That table gives V, J and clone size, and the DNA gave D and trimming. The sample table contains about 150,000 clones; only one count was recorded for approximately 84% of them. Around 5% of the sample is taken by the ten largest.

Comments on this clone: Its antigen target is currently unknown. Per-nucleotide qualities are absent, and no much larger clonotype sits a single base away.

General findings and caveats noted by the study authors: At a false discovery rate of 0.05, a later analysis linked 15,000 to 20,000 TCR beta sequences to specific HLA alleles. In this cohort, only TCR beta chains were sequenced, and detectable features were limited by the absence of alpha or paired-chain data. The classifier was reported to diagnose cytomegalovirus status with high specificity and sensitivity in both the original cohort and the validation cohort. The presence/absence analyses assumed that sequencing depth was roughly uniform across donors, and that assumption may not be true. An association between a missense DCLRE1C variant and V-gene and J-gene trimming of TCR beta chains was found in a later genetic analysis and replicated in an independent cohort. Across donors, most TCR sequences were observed very rarely, whereas some public TCRs were present in many individuals. Broadly in line with IMGT annotations, most TCR beta V segments showed up in productive rearrangements about 90% or about 30% of the time in an earlier analysis of a few hundred of the donors. A later analysis found that most CMV-associated TCR beta chains appeared HLA-restricted, with HLA associations seemingly driven largely by CMV exposure. A further reported finding was that TCR beta sequences accurately predicted the HLA-A and HLA-B alleles for most subjects in the first cohort. Some IMGT-functional V segments, including TRBV6-2 and TRBV6-3, could not be told apart with the 87-base-pair reads, so those segments were excluded. In a later analysis, the rate of TCR association differed among HLA loci, with DRB1 alleles having the most associated TCRs and HLA-C alleles having the fewest. A total of 150 or so TCR beta chains were listed by the study as associated with cytomegalovirus. Immune exposure information for the cohort was limited to CMV serostatus. When HLA alleles, especially DR and DQ, strongly co-occurred, TCR associations were difficult to assign to individual alleles. The sequencing pipeline was judged likely to have produced a cluster of highly shared sequence variants as a technical artifact. The earlier analysis of 587 of the donors excluded approximately 17 rarely observed V segments, including chromosome 9 orphons, because counts were too low. Because HLA typing was unavailable for some donors at each locus, only the typed subset was used in association tests. It was suggested by the authors that the approach could potentially be generalized to other disease states and immunological phenotypes. A later analysis reported that several top co-occurrence clusters appeared linked to parvovirus B19, influenza, CMV and Epstein-Barr virus. Three of the identified cytomegalovirus-associated TCR beta chains were confirmed in vitro to be specific for cytomegalovirus antigens. Compared with equally common non-associated chains, HLA-associated TCR beta chains in a later analysis were more clonally expanded and had lower generation probabilities. Linkage disequilibrium might explain the correlated functional status among segregating V segments, but an unknown experimental factor could not be excluded. Compared with the roughly 700-donor mean, donors in an Asian-associated ancestry cluster had fewer N-insertions in productive TCRs, according to a later genetic analysis.

This TCR came from a girl between 10 and 17 years old in good health and CMV-seropositive. The specimen sequenced was PBMCs. In this chain, TRBV7-9 is recombined with TRBJ1-1; the D segment cannot be called with confidence. The DNA sequence reads TGTGCCAGCAGCTTAGGGTCGGGAATGAACACTGAAGCTTTCTTT. This codes for CASSLGSGMNTEAFF.